The next 7 T cell receptor beta chains were all read from a single sample in a study of T cells in localized non-small cell lung cancer (dated by TCRdb to the early 2020s). Library preparation used the immunoSEQ multiplex PCR assay. Sourced from immuneACCESS, this table was stored by TCRdb with only in-frame sequences that have V and J called. A share of the clones is absent; for the studies checked, an unresolved V gene accounts for under half, and the remainder has no known explanation. This sample lists tens of thousands of clones; roughly 90% were detected once. Of the sample, roughly 15% falls within the top ten clones. The sequenced sample was peripheral blood, obtained before any cancer treatment. These receptors were obtained from a man between 40 and 69 years old with stage I squamous cell lung carcinoma.

The V call is TRBV5-6, the J call TRBJ1-2; perhaps TRBD1 as D (5 bases). V dropped 0 bases and J dropped 3 bases, with 12 bases sitting between them. The CDR3 runs 15 residues. Germline lookup yields CDR1 SGHDT and CDR2 YYEEEE. The CDR3 DNA reads as TGTGCCAGCAGCTTGGGGCCAGGGTATGACTATGGCTACACCTTC. It specifies CASSLGPGYDYGYTF.

The chain carries TRBV6-1 and TRBJ1-5; tentative D call: TRBD1 (6 bases). The CDR3 has 15 amino acids. Germline CDR1 reads MNHNS; CDR2 reads SASEGT. Trimming took off 10 bases at V and 2 bases at J, with 18 bases between the two ends. Written as DNA, the CDR3 is TGTGCCACCCGCCCTGGCAGGGGAGGCAATCAGCCCCAGCATTTT. Translating it yields CATRPGRGGNQPQHF.

This clone was counted a single time. This chain joins TRBV7-9 and TRBJ1-1, with TRBD1 identical over 9 bases. With 5 bases clipped from V and 1 base from J, the junction kept 5 bases outside the gene matches. The germline V gene encodes CDR1 SEHNR and CDR2 FQNEAQ (reference sequence). The CDR3 sequence is 15 residues long. CDR3 amino acids: CASSGTGSENTEAFF. The DNA for the CDR3 is TGTGCCAGCAGCGGGACAGGGTCAGAGAACACTGAAGCTTTCTTT.

This chain links TRBV6-5 with TRBJ1-6; TRBD1 is a possible D gene (5 bases). The V gene lost 6 bases and the J gene lost 7 bases, with 16 bases spanning the gap. In germline, CDR1 is MNHEY, CDR2 SVGAGI. The CDR3 is 15 residues long. This CDR3 is CASSDTVRGNSPLHF. The CDR3 nucleotides are TGTGCCAGCAGCGACACCGTCCGGGGGAATTCACCCCTCCACTTT.

The V call is TRBV20-1, the J call TRBJ1-2; D unresolved. V lost 7 bases, J lost 1 base, and 7 bases lay in between. The CDR3 contains 11 residues. Germline CDR1 reads DFQATT; CDR2 reads SNEGSKA (reference sequence). The DNA of the CDR3 is TGCAGTGTACGGTTTAACTATGGCTACACCTTC. Translated: CSVRFNYGYTF.

The rearrangement uses TRBV4-2 and TRBJ2-1, with D perhaps TRBD1 (6 bases). The CDR3 contains 16 residues. The V end lost 4 bases, the J end lost 5 bases, and 18 bases lay between the germline ends. CDR1 and CDR2 (germline): LGHNA, YNFKEQ. Here the CDR3 DNA reads TGTGCCAGCAGCCGTCTTTGGGACAAGACGCACAATGAGCAGTTCTTC. Translating gives CASSRLWDKTHNEQFF.

J is TRBJ2-3 and V is TRBV5-1, with unresolved D. V was cut by 1 base and J by 2 bases, with 5 bases left in between. This CDR3 spans 13 amino acids. Germline CDR1 reads SGHRS; CDR2 reads YFSETQ. The CDR3 loop reads CASSLTLTDTQYF. CDR3 nucleotide sequence: TGCGCCAGCAGCTTGACTCTCACAGATACGCAGTATTTT.